This TCR beta chain was profiled in a study of T cells in localized non-small cell lung cancer. Study-wide findings and caveats: With higher T cell density in blood came longer overall survival. Adjacent uninvolved lung tissue had the highest T cell clonality, exceeding tumor. In adjacent lung, a median roughly 60 of the top 100 tumor clones were found.

V lost 3 bases and J lost 1, with 12 bases in between. From germline, CDR1 is KGHSH and CDR2 LQKENI. The CDR3 runs to 15 residues. This clone occurred many times. Its matching antigen is unknown. The protocol was immunoSEQ multiplex PCR, while the TCRdb copy is restricted to in-frame clones and leaves out a portion. The sample has fewer than 35,000 clones, around 73% seen once. The receptor comes from a male donor aged 60 or older with stage II squamous cell lung carcinoma. The source material was peripheral blood, sampled before any cancer treatment. This chain uses TRBV18 with TRBJ1-1, with D tentatively TRBD1 (6 bases). The CDR3 is CASSPNLGQNTEAFF. CDR3 coding DNA: TGTGCCAGCTCACCGAACTTGGGACAGAACACTGAAGCTTTCTTT.